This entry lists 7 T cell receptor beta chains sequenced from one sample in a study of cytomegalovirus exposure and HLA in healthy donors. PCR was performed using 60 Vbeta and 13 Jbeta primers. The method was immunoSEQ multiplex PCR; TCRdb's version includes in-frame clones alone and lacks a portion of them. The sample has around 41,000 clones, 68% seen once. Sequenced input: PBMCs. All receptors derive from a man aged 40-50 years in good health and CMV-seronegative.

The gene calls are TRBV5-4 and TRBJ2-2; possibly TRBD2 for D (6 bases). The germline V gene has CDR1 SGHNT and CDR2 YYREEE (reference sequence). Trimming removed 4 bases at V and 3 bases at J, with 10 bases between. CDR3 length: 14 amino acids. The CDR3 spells CASSPGTHTGELFF. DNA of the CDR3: TGTGCCAGCAGCCCCGGGACTCACACCGGGGAGCTGTTTTTT.

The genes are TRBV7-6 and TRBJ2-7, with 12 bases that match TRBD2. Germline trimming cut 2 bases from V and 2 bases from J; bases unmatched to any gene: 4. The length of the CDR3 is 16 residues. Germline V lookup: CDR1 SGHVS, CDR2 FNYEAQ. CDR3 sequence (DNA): TGTGCCAGCAGCTTATTAACTAGCGGGGGGACCTACGAGCAGTACTTC. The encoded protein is CASSLLTSGGTYEQYF.

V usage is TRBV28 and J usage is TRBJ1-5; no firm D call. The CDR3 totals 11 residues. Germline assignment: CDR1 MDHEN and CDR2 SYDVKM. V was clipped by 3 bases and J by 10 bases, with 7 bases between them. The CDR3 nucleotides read TGTGCCAGCAGTTTTGGGAGCCCCCAGCATTTT. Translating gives CASSFGSPQHF.

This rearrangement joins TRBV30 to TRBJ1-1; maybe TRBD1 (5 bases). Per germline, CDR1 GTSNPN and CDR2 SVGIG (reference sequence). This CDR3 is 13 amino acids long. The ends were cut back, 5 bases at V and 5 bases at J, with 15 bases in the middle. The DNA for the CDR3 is TGTGCCTGGGCCGAAGGGGAGGGGACTGAAGCTTTCTTT. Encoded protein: CAWAEGEGTEAFF.

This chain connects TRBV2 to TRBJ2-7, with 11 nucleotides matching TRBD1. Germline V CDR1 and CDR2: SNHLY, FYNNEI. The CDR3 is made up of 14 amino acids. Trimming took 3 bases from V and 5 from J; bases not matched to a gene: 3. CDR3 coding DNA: TGTGCCAGCAGTGAGAGGACAGGGGGCCACGAGCAGTACTTC. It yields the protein CASSERTGGHEQYF.

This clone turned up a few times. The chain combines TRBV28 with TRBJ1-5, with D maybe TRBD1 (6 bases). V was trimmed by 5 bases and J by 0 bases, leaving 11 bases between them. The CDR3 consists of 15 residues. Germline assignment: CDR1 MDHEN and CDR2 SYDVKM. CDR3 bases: TGTGCCAGCAGTGCGGACAGTTATAGCAATCAGCCCCAGCATTTT. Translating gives CASSADSYSNQPQHF.

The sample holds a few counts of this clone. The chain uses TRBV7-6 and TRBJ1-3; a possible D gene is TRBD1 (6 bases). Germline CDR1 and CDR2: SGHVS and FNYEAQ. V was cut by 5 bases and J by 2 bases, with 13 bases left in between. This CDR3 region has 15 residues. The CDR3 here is CASSRSGVAGNTIYF. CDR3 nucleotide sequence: TGTGCCAGCAGCCGTTCAGGGGTGGCTGGAAACACCATATATTTT.